Given below is one T cell receptor beta chain in context. This table comes from immunoSEQ multiplex PCR, and its TCRdb copy is limited to in-frame clones, with some not included. The table has 250,000 to 300,000 clones, approximately 85% seen once. The length of the CDR3 is 15 residues. Per the germline V gene, CDR1 is SNHLY and CDR2 is FYNNEI. V gave up 6 bases and J gave up 4 bases, with 15 bases separating them. The data stem from a study of blood T cell repertoires in COVID-19. Overall study context: T cells, B-cell-depleted T cells, or PBMCs supplied cDNA or gDNA.

This chain joins TRBV2 and TRBJ2-2; possibly TRBD1 for D (5 bases). The sequencing sample was made of peripheral blood. The receptor was isolated from a woman between 65 and 79 years old with acute or convalescent COVID-19. CDR3 bases: TGTGCCAGCAGAAGACAGAAAATAGTCACCGGGGAGCTGTTTTTT. Protein sequence: CASRRQKIVTGELFF.